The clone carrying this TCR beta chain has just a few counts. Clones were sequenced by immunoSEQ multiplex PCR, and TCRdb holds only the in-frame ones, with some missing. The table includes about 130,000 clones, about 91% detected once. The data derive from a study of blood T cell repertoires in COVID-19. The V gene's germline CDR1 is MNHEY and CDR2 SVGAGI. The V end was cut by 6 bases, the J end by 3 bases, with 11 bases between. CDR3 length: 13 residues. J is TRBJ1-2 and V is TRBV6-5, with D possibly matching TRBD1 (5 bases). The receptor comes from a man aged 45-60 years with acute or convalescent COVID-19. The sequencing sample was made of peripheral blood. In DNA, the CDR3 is TGTGCCAGCAGCCTCTACAGGTACTATGGCTACACCTTC. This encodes CASSLYRYYGYTF.